The 18 T cell receptor beta chains reported below all come from one sample, sequenced in a study of blood T cell repertoires in COVID-19. Assay: immunoSEQ multiplex PCR; the TCRdb copy retains only in-frame clones and omits some. The sample records hundreds of thousands of clones, about 80% being singletons. The sequencing input was PBMCs or T cells enriched from blood (not recorded which). The receptors were gathered from a woman aged 40 to 50 who had been exposed to COVID-19.

This chain connects TRBV6-5 to TRBJ1-1, with D unresolved. The V and J ends lost 0 bases and 5 bases respectively, with 10 bases between them. The CDR3 is 14 residues long. Germline CDR1 and CDR2: MNHEY and SVGAGI. CDR3 bases: TGTGCCAGCAGTTACTCTCTGGCCGCAACTGAAGCTTTCTTT. Encoded protein: CASSYSLAATEAFF.

The gene calls are TRBV7-2 and TRBJ1-1, with a tentative D call TRBD1 (5 bases). Germline V lookup: CDR1 SGHTA, CDR2 FQGNSA. V dropped 5 bases and J dropped 7 bases, with 17 bases sitting between them. The CDR3 length is 14 residues. This CDR3 is CASSPGPLGGEAFF. The CDR3 region has the DNA TGTGCCAGCAGCCCGGGACCTCTGGGAGGTGAAGCTTTCTTT.

The rearrangement uses TRBV5-1 and TRBJ1-2, with unresolved D. Per germline, CDR1 SGHRS and CDR2 YFSETQ. V lost 0 bases and J 8 bases, leaving 17 bases between the germline ends. The CDR3 is 15 amino acids. CDR3 amino acids: CASSLGLAGLQGYTF. The CDR3 nucleotides are TGCGCCAGCAGCTTGGGCCTGGCGGGATTACAGGGCTACACCTTC.

V gene TRBV28 combines with J gene TRBJ2-7; tentative D call: TRBD2 (6 bases). The CDR3 is 12 residues long. In germline, CDR1 is MDHEN, CDR2 SYDVKM. V lost 8 bases, J lost 0 bases, and 8 bases lay in between. DNA of the CDR3: TGTGCCAGCGGGGGGAGCTCCTACGAGCAGTACTTC. Protein product: CASGGSSYEQYF.

The chain couples TRBV7-9 to TRBJ2-2, with D unclear. The CDR3 runs 15 residues. The V end lost 3 bases, the J end lost 5 bases, and 13 bases lay between the germline ends. Germline assignment: CDR1 SEHNR and CDR2 FQNEAQ (reference sequence). The chain's CDR3 is CASSFISMGTGELFF. As DNA, the CDR3 is TGTGCCAGCAGCTTTATTAGCATGGGTACCGGGGAGCTGTTTTTT.

V is TRBV7-9 and J is TRBJ1-5, with 11 bases fitting TRBD1. The germline V gene has CDR1 SEHNR and CDR2 FQNEAQ (reference sequence). J was trimmed by 5 bases and V by 3 bases; bases with no gene match: 3. This CDR3 spans 15 amino acids. The CDR3 nucleotides read TGTGCCAGCAGCTTCGGACAGGGGGCAGATCAGCCCCAGCATTTT. Its protein product is CASSFGQGADQPQHF.

The rearrangement links TRBV30 to TRBJ2-3, with 10 nucleotides matching TRBD1. V trimming: 1 base; J trimming: 5 bases; junction bases outside the gene matches: 3. Germline CDR1 is GTSNPN and CDR2 is SVGIG (reference sequence). CDR3 length: 14 residues. The CDR3 nucleotides are TGTGCCTGGAGTGGGGACAGGGGCGTAGATACGCAGTATTTT. Translation gives CAWSGDRGVDTQYF.

The V gene is TRBV6-5, the J gene TRBJ2-1; 8 positions agree with TRBD1. This CDR3 contains 15 residues. Germline V gene data show CDR1 as MNHEY and CDR2 as SVGAGI. Germline trimming cut 7 bases from V and 7 bases from J; bases unmatched to any gene: 12. The CDR3 DNA reads TGTGCCAGCACCAGGATGACAGGGGCCACTAATGAGCAGTTCTTC. Translated: CASTRMTGATNEQFF.

This clone was observed once. In DNA form, the CDR3 reads TGTGCCAGCAGGAAGACTAGCGATTACACCGGGGAGCTGTTTTTT. It is translated as CASRKTSDYTGELFF. This chain connects TRBV6-5 to TRBJ2-2, with 8 bases fitting TRBD2. This CDR3 is built from 15 residues. V was pared by 6 bases and J by 3 bases, with 6 bases of the junction left unmatched. Germline loops: CDR1 MNHEY, CDR2 SVGAGI.

This clone was counted a single time. The chain uses TRBV2 and TRBJ2-1, with 7 bases lining up with TRBD2. There are 11 residues in the CDR3. Per germline, CDR1 SNHLY and CDR2 FYNNEI. The junction had 5 bases not matched to a gene; V was cut back by 10 bases and J by 8 bases. The CDR3 protein is CATVLAHEQFF. CDR3 DNA sequence: TGTGCCACCGTACTAGCGCATGAGCAGTTCTTC.

The chain is built from TRBV5-1 and TRBJ2-1, with TRBD1 matching over 11 bases. V gave up 0 bases and J gave up 9 bases; unmatched junction bases: 2. This CDR3 has 14 residues. Germline assignment: CDR1 SGHRS and CDR2 YFSETQ. The CDR3 loop reads CASSLVGTGGEQFF. The CDR3 region has the DNA TGCGCCAGCAGCTTGGTCGGGACAGGGGGTGAGCAGTTCTTC. The whole variable domain, filled in from reference TRBV5-1 and TRBJ2-1, reads KAGVTQTPRYLIKTRGQQVTLSCSPISGHRSVSWYQQTPGQGLQFLFEYFSETQRNKGNFPGRFSGRQFSNSRSEMNVSTLELGDSALYLCASSLVGTGGEQFFGPGTRLTVL.

The rearrangement joins TRBV19 to TRBJ2-3; 11 positions agree with TRBD2. The germline CDR1 and CDR2 sequences are LNHDA and SQIVND (reference sequence). V lost 4 bases to trimming and J lost 0 bases; unmatched junction nucleotides: 15. This CDR3 contains 20 residues. Written as DNA, the CDR3 is TGTGCCAGTAGTAGCCGCCGTCGGGCTAGCGGGGGGACTAGCACAGATACGCAGTATTTT. This gives the protein CASSSRRRASGGTSTDTQYF.

This chain connects TRBV7-3 to TRBJ2-1; tentative D call: TRBD1 (5 bases). The V end lost 5 bases, the J end lost 2 bases, and 10 bases lay between the germline ends. The length of the CDR3 is 14 residues. Germline V CDR1 and CDR2: SGHTA, FQGTGA. This chain's CDR3 is CASSPQATYNEQFF. The CDR3 DNA reads as TGTGCCAGCAGCCCACAGGCGACCTACAATGAGCAGTTCTTC.

V usage is TRBV5-6 and J usage is TRBJ2-1, with TRBD1 matching over 10 bases. The V gene's germline CDR1 is SGHDT and CDR2 YYEEEE. This CDR3 contains 13 residues. J gave up 7 bases and V 8 bases, and 6 bases lay outside the gene matches. The chain's CDR3 is CASGQGVRNEQFF. CDR3 sequence (DNA): TGTGCCAGTGGACAGGGGGTGAGGAATGAGCAGTTCTTC.

In DNA, the CDR3 is TGTGCCACCGCACTTTATAGCGGGGGGGCTAAATCCTACGAGCAGTACTTC. This translates into CATALYSGGAKSYEQYF. This rearrangement joins TRBV10-3 to TRBJ2-7; 11 bases match TRBD2. Trimming removed 10 bases from V and 1 base from J; junction bases left unmatched: 15. This CDR3 region has 17 residues. Germline-derived CDR1 and CDR2 are ENHRY and SYGVKD.

This chain joins TRBV20-1 and TRBJ2-7, with 7 bases lining up with TRBD1. V dropped 3 bases and J dropped 2; count of bases not matched to a gene: 7. Germline V gene data show CDR1 as DFQATT and CDR2 as SNEGSKA (reference sequence). The CDR3 runs to 14 residues. The CDR3 reads CSASGDRGPYEQYF. Here the CDR3 DNA reads TGCAGTGCTAGTGGGGACAGAGGTCCCTACGAGCAGTACTTC.

The chain is built from TRBV7-2 and TRBJ2-5; D ambiguous. Germline CDR1 reads SGHTA; CDR2 reads FQGNSA. CDR3 length: 16 amino acids. Trimming stripped 2 bases from V and 5 bases from J, with 18 bases between. The CDR3 DNA reads TGTGCCAGCAGCTTATACGAGCGCCCGCAAAGGGAGACCCAGTACTTC. As protein: CASSLYERPQRETQYF. The complete variable domain, with remaining parts taken from reference TRBV7-2 and TRBJ2-5, reads GAGVSQSPSNKVTEKGKDVELRCDPISGHTALYWYRQSLGQGLEFLIYFQGNSAPDKSGLPSDRFSAERTGGSVSTLTIQRTQQEDSAVYLCASSLYERPQRETQYFGPGTRLLVL.

The rearrangement uses TRBV7-2 and TRBJ2-3, with D perhaps TRBD2 (6 bases). The germline V gene encodes CDR1 SGHTA and CDR2 FQGNSA. CDR3 length: 15 amino acids. Trimming removed 5 bases at V and 3 bases at J, with 15 bases between. As DNA, the CDR3 is TGTGCCAGCAGCCCGGGGTTCGGGGGTACAGATACGCAGTATTTT. Translating gives CASSPGFGGTDTQYF. Looking up the rest from reference TRBV7-2 and TRBJ2-3 gives the full variable domain: GAGVSQSPSNKVTEKGKDVELRCDPISGHTALYWYRQSLGQGLEFLIYFQGNSAPDKSGLPSDRFSAERTGGSVSTLTIQRTQQEDSAVYLCASSPGFGGTDTQYFGPGTRLTVL.